Listed here are 7 T cell receptor beta chains from one sample, sequenced in a study of T cell responses to AZD1222 COVID-19 vaccine. Assay: immunoSEQ multiplex PCR; the TCRdb copy retains only in-frame clones and omits some. The data hold 150,000 to 200,000 clones, with around nine tenths observed a single time. The source material was peripheral blood, sampled 28 days after the second dose of the MenACWY control vaccine. Receptors were obtained from an adult who received the MenACWY meningococcal vaccine as a control.

This chain connects TRBV13 to TRBJ2-5; no clear D gene. The V gene's germline CDR1 is PRHDT and CDR2 FYEKMQ (reference sequence). The CDR3 length is 13 residues. V gave up 2 bases and J gave up 4 bases, with 8 bases separating them. DNA for the CDR3: TGTGCCAGCAGCTTAATGGGTTCAGAGACCCAGTACTTC. Translated, it gives CASSLMGSETQYF.

This chain connects TRBV21-1 to TRBJ2-7; the listed D gene, TRBD2, was not tested against the DNA. TRBV21-1 is reported as a pseudogene. The CDR3 is 19 residues long. The CDR3 bases are TGTGCCAGCGCTGGGGGAGGACAGGGGACTAGCGGGAGTACGTACGAGCAGTACTTC. Protein: CASAGGGQGTSGSTYEQYF.

The rearrangement uses TRBV30 and TRBJ1-2; D call uncertain. V shed 0 bases and J shed 3 bases, with 8 bases lying between them. The length of the CDR3 is 13 residues. The germline CDR1 and CDR2 sequences are GTSNPN and SVGIG (reference sequence). In DNA, the CDR3 is TGTGCCTGGAGTGTTGGGGAGGACTATGGCTACACCTTC. It is translated as CAWSVGEDYGYTF.

The chain has TRBV19 and TRBJ2-1; the match to TRBD2 covers 8 bases. This CDR3 is 15 amino acids long. Trimming removed 7 bases from V and 0 bases from J; junction bases left unmatched: 5. CDR1 LNHDA and CDR2 SQIVND come from the germline V gene (reference sequence). The DNA for the CDR3 is TGTGCCAGTACCACGGGGGGGAGCTCCTACAATGAGCAGTTCTTC. Amino acids: CASTTGGSSYNEQFF.

V is TRBV5-1 and J is TRBJ2-7; TRBD1 or TRBD2 may be the D gene (5 bases each). Per germline, CDR1 SGHRS and CDR2 YFSETQ. The CDR3 is made up of 14 amino acids. V was shortened by 0 bases and J by 0 bases, with 7 bases between the two germline ends. DNA for the CDR3: TGCGCCAGCAGCTTGGCGGGGACCTCCTACGAGCAGTACTTC. Amino acid sequence: CASSLAGTSYEQYF.

This clone was counted a few times. The rearrangement links TRBV6-5 to TRBJ1-2; a possible D gene is TRBD1 (5 bases). Germline CDR1 and CDR2: MNHEY and SVGAGI. Trimming removed 5 bases at V and 3 bases at J, with 13 bases between. CDR3 length: 14 amino acids. The CDR3 spells CASSPQGPYYGYTF. Here the CDR3 DNA reads TGTGCCAGCAGTCCCCAGGGTCCCTACTATGGCTACACCTTC.

The V gene is TRBV6-5, the J gene TRBJ2-7, with D perhaps TRBD2 (7 bases). The V gene lost 5 bases and the J gene lost 3 bases, with 11 bases spanning the gap. The germline gives CDR1 MNHEY, CDR2 SVGAGI. This CDR3 is built from 13 residues. The CDR3 nucleotides read TGTGCCAGCAGTCGGGGGGCTTACTACGAGCAGTACTTC. It yields the protein CASSRGAYYEQYF.